This T cell receptor (beta chain) was retrieved from a study of CD8 T cells in ankylosing spondylitis. Study findings and constraints: What seemed typical of ankylosing spondylitis blood was a TCR beta motif built from eight highly homologous variants. CD8+ disease-linked clones were present at relatively low frequencies in blood. The clones that were linked to disease were reported to be significantly enriched in matched synovial fluid samples from ankylosing spondylitis patients.

Turning to this clonotype: The antigen remains unidentified.

The CDR3 is 14 amino acids. V lost 3 bases to trimming and J lost 10 bases; unmatched junction nucleotides: 11. Quantitative 5'-RACE with molecular barcodes produced the TCR beta libraries. In TCRdb, the 5' RACE reads were re-called with MiXCR into one record per CDR3 protein. The repertoire holds 250,000 or so distinct CDR3 sequences, with around 10% as singletons. Sequenced: blood, either unsorted or a sorted T cell fraction (not recorded which). The sequence derives from a male donor with ankylosing spondylitis or in good health (not recorded which). This chain joins TRBV12-3 or TRBV12-4 and TRBJ1-2; 7 bases align to TRBD1. The CDR3 here is CASSFDPGTASYTF. The DNA for the CDR3 is TGTGCCAGCAGTTTCGATCCAGGGACAGCTTCCTACACCTTC.